This passage covers 13 T cell receptor beta chains from one sample sequenced in a study of blood T cell repertoires in COVID-19. Measured with immunoSEQ multiplex PCR; TCRdb has only the in-frame clones, and not every one. The repertoire holds about 220,000 clones, with about four fifths as singletons. The sample consisted of peripheral blood. The origin of the receptors is a woman in her 40s with active or convalescent COVID-19.

This chain uses TRBV2 with TRBJ1-2; unclear D gene. Trimming left V 1 base short and J 6 bases short, with 9 bases between. The CDR3 spans 13 residues. CDR1 is SNHLY and CDR2 is FYNNEI in the germline V gene. The CDR3 here is CASSEELEDGYTF. The DNA for the CDR3 is TGTGCCAGCAGTGAAGAGCTGGAGGATGGCTACACCTTC.

The chain is built from TRBV3-1 (or the pseudogene TRBV3-2) and TRBJ1-6, with a possible D match to TRBD1 (5 bases). CDR1 and CDR2 (germline): LGHDT, YNNKEL (reference sequence). The CDR3 length is 13 residues. Trimming left V 4 bases short and J 9 bases short, with 10 bases between. The CDR3 protein is CASSPGHISPLHF. In DNA form, the CDR3 reads TGTGCCAGCAGCCCCGGACACATTTCACCCCTCCACTTT.

The chain has TRBV28 and TRBJ1-1, with 8 nucleotides matching TRBD1. Germline V gives CDR1 MDHEN, CDR2 SYDVKM. The CDR3 is 14 residues long. The ends lost 6 bases at V and 5 bases at J; junction bases unmatched: 8. In DNA, the CDR3 is TGTGCCAGCAGACCCGGGACAGGATGGACTGAAGCTTTCTTT. This codes for CASRPGTGWTEAFF.

This clone occurred once. CDR3 sequence: CASSLKSPAEVTGELFF. CDR3 bases: TGTGCCAGCAGCTTAAAATCGCCTGCGGAAGTCACCGGGGAGCTGTTTTTT. The V gene is TRBV7-2, the J gene TRBJ2-2; D not resolved. Trimming shortened V by 2 bases and J by 4 bases, and 17 bases separated the two germline ends. The CDR3 loop spans 17 amino acids. The germline V gene has CDR1 SGHTA and CDR2 FQGNSA.

The J gene is TRBJ1-2, the V gene TRBV6-5; D might be TRBD1 (6 bases). The CDR3 has 16 amino acids. Germline assignment: CDR1 MNHEY and CDR2 SVGAGI. The V end lost 2 bases, the J end lost 3 bases, and 16 bases lay between the germline ends. CDR3 amino acids: CASSYGGGRDYYGYTF. The CDR3 DNA reads as TGTGCCAGCAGTTACGGGGGGGGCAGGGACTACTATGGCTACACCTTC.

The chain combines TRBV7-9 with TRBJ2-1, with 7 bases that match TRBD1. Trimming took 1 base from V and 6 from J; bases not matched to a gene: 6. From germline, CDR1 is SEHNR and CDR2 FQNEAQ (reference sequence). The length of the CDR3 is 15 residues. The CDR3 DNA reads TGTGCCAGCAGCTTAGACGGGGACAGCTCCAATGAGCAGTTCTTC. Translating it yields CASSLDGDSSNEQFF.

The table lists this clone with a count of one. J is TRBJ1-2 and V is TRBV9; 8 bases are a match to TRBD1. Germline V gene data show CDR1 as SGDLS and CDR2 as YYNGEE. V was pared by 4 bases and J by 0 bases, with 14 bases of the junction left unmatched. The CDR3 is 18 amino acids. The CDR3 loop reads CASSPGQGAVRANYGYTF. DNA of the CDR3: TGTGCCAGCAGCCCAGGACAGGGCGCCGTCAGAGCTAACTATGGCTACACCTTC.

The CDR3 nucleotides are TGTGCCAGCAGCCAAGAACAGGCTTATCAGCCCCAGCATTTT. It specifies CASSQEQAYQPQHF. This chain joins TRBV3-1 (or the pseudogene TRBV3-2) and TRBJ1-5; possibly TRBD1 for D (5 bases). This CDR3 region has 14 residues. Germline assignment: CDR1 LGHDT and CDR2 YNNKEL (reference sequence). V was clipped by 0 bases and J by 5 bases, with 8 bases between them.

V usage is TRBV2 and J usage is TRBJ2-5, with 8 bases aligning to TRBD1. Losses at the gene ends were 4 bases for V and 4 bases for J; bases not matched to a gene: 8. This CDR3 is 15 amino acids long. The germline V gene has CDR1 SNHLY and CDR2 FYNNEI. The CDR3, as DNA: TGTGCCAGCAGTGGGAGGACAGGGCAGGGAGAGACCCAGTACTTC. It yields the protein CASSGRTGQGETQYF.

The V call is TRBV30, the J call TRBJ1-4, with D perhaps TRBD1 (5 bases). Trimming took 0 bases from V and 5 from J, leaving 13 bases between them. The CDR3 runs to 15 residues. Per the germline V gene, CDR1 is GTSNPN and CDR2 is SVGIG (reference sequence). CDR3 sequence reads: CAWSVQGLWNEKLFF. The DNA of the CDR3 is TGTGCCTGGAGTGTCCAGGGTCTGTGGAATGAAAAACTGTTTTTT.

The chain recombines TRBV27 with TRBJ2-5, with D possibly TRBD2 on 6 matching bases. CDR1 MNHEY and CDR2 SMNVEV come from the germline V gene (reference sequence). Deletions cut 5 bases from V and 2 bases from J, with 12 bases between. The CDR3 length is 14 residues. The CDR3 bases are TGTGCCAGCAGTGTCGCGGGGCGACAAGAGACCCAGTACTTC. Amino acid sequence: CASSVAGRQETQYF.

V gene TRBV10-3 combines with J gene TRBJ2-1; D perhaps matches TRBD2 (6 bases). CDR1 and CDR2 from the germline V gene are ENHRY and SYGVKD. CDR3 size: 14 residues. Trimming removed 3 bases at V and 4 bases at J, with 10 bases between. The CDR3 DNA sequence: TGTGCCATCAGTGACACCGGGGGATACAATGAGCAGTTCTTC. Protein product: CAISDTGGYNEQFF.

The chain recombines TRBV24-1 with TRBJ2-6, with TRBD1 identical over 10 bases. Trimming cost V 7 bases and J 2 bases; bases outside gene matches: 1. Germline loops: CDR1 KGHDR, CDR2 SFDVKD. This CDR3 has 15 residues. CDR3 coding DNA: TGTGCCACCAGAGGGACAGGGGCTGGGGCCAACGTCCTGACTTTC. Its translation: CATRGTGAGANVLTF.